This T cell receptor beta chain comes out of a study of technical replicates of blood from several donors (dated by TCRdb to 2016 to 2017). To note about this clone: No cognate antigen has been identified for it. No base qualities exist here, and no much larger clone lies one base off it.

CDR1 and CDR2 are read off the germline V gene as WSHSY and SAAADI. The V and J ends are trimmed by 3 bases and 4 bases, leaving 4 bases between them. The CDR3, from cysteine to phenylalanine, totals 11 residues. The kept DNA is CDR3 alone, 33 bases in frame from the first base. Libraries were built with the immunoSEQ multiplex PCR assay. TCRdb took over this immuneACCESS table, retaining in-frame rearrangements with V and J assigned. Such tables are incomplete; in checked studies, under half of the missing clones stem from an unresolved V gene, and the remainder is unexplained. This sample comprises tens of thousands of clones, under 95% of them detected only once. The top ten clones comprise 0.27% of the sample.

The TCR comes from a human donor in good health. The specimen sequenced was T cells isolated from PBMCs. The V gene is TRBV10-2 and the J gene is TRBJ2-7; the D gene assignment is ambiguous. The encoded CDR3 is CASSDTYEQYF. The DNA reads as follows: TGCGCCAGCAGTGACACTTACGAGCAGTACTTC.